The sequence of this TCR beta chain was determined in a study of human T cells and chemical hapten exposure. Individual cDNA molecules had unique molecular identifiers attached to them by the library. TCRdb ran MiXCR on the RACE reads and lists one entry per CDR3 protein. The table lists 300,000 to 450,000 distinct CDR3 sequences, approximately 5.1% of them singletons. Study-wide results and limits: Sensitization with DPC brought no change to TCRs above 1 in 1000 in frequency. Patch test score rose with PT1 expanded TCRs, significant at 8, 16, 32, not 4.

Ten or more counts support this clonotype. What it binds is unknown. V was shortened by 6 bases and J by 0 bases, with 9 bases between the two germline ends. Germline assignment: CDR1 MNHEY and CDR2 SVGAGI. This CDR3 contains 14 residues. Documented time point: pre-sensitization, week 0. Treatment here: therapeutic diphenylcyclopropenone sensitization with weekly scalp DPC. Suited to DPC and affected by alopecia, the donors ranged from 18 to 70 years old. The chain joins TRBV6-5 to TRBJ1-3; the D is unclear. Sequencing used whole blood, obtained in connection with sensitization to the hapten diphenylcyclopropenone (DPC). The source of this sequence is a woman between 50 and 59 years old with alopecia areata. Some clones in this sample may be carry-over from other donors' samples. This chain's CDR3 is CASSPRLSGNTIYF. The CDR3 bases are TGTGCCAGCAGCCCCCGCCTCTCTGGAAACACCATATATTTT.